Listed here is a single TCR beta chain. This sample was taken from a study of blood T cell repertoires in COVID-19. About the study: The United States, Italy and Spain provided the acute and convalescent COVID-19 samples. The analysed material was cDNA or gDNA that came from T cells, B-cell-depleted T cells, or PBMCs.

This CDR3 is 13 amino acids long. Germline V gene sequence: CDR1 MNHEY, CDR2 SVGEGT. V lost 6 bases and J 5 bases, leaving 13 bases between the germline ends. How the authors handled the data: Nucleated cell number was recorded as an estimate derived from reference gene primer amplification. Generated by immunoSEQ multiplex PCR, the TCRdb table keeps only in-frame clones and is missing some. V and J calls and clone size are as listed in that table; D and trimming were resolved from the DNA. The sample shows about 130,000 clones, about 80% of them seen only once. Sequencing was carried out using peripheral blood. The clonotype comes from a woman of 80 years or more with acute or convalescent COVID-19. The chain has TRBV6-2 or TRBV6-3 and TRBJ2-5; D may be TRBD1 (5 bases). Written as DNA, the CDR3 is TGTGCCAGCAGCATTCCCCCAGGGGAGACCCAGTACTTC. Residues: CASSIPPGETQYF.